This T cell receptor (beta chain) was obtained from a study of blood T cell repertoires in COVID-19. The CDR3 totals 16 residues. Germline loops: CDR1 SGHAT, CDR2 FQNNGV. The junction had 12 bases not matched to a gene; V was cut back by 4 bases and J by 8 bases. The method was immunoSEQ multiplex PCR; TCRdb's version includes in-frame clones alone and lacks a portion of them. This sample yields fewer than 500,000 clones, of which around 87% are seen a single time; about 0.75% belongs to the top ten. The specimen sequenced was PBMCs or T cells enriched from blood (not recorded which). The origin of this receptor is a young woman who had recovered from COVID-19. The chain joins TRBV11-2 to TRBJ2-2; 8 nucleotides match TRBD1. In nucleotides, the CDR3 is TGTGCCAGCAGCTCCACCGGGACAGGTTGGGGGGGGGAGCTGTTTTTT. It translates to CASSSTGTGWGGELFF.